These T cell receptor beta chains were read from a single sample in a study of shared clonotypes between healthy human individuals. Generated by immunoSEQ multiplex PCR, the TCRdb table keeps only in-frame clones and is missing some. The data show about 1.5 million clones, with roughly 96% seen just once and roughly 1.1% held by the top ten. The sample comprised naive CD4+ T cells sorted from blood. The receptor set was obtained from a man aged 30 to 45 in good health. Both conserved end residues are part of each CDR3. The D gene is left open where the match is weak. Clone sizes are given selectively: once, few, many, or a class where the clone is expanded.

clone_size v_call d_call cdr3_aa
. TRBV7-2 . CASSLVAGLGSGANVLTF
. TRBV28 TRBD2 CASGPSGNYEQYF
once TRBV19 . CASSNGRGPSYQPQHF
. TRBV4-2 TRBD1 CASSQVQGLSTEAFF
. TRBV9 . CASSAGLRQETQYF
. TRBV5-6 TRBD1 CASSFEKGQVLRKAFF
. TRBV4-3 . CASSPTGRDSPYEQYF
. TRBV28 . CASRAGSELKKLFF
. TRBV19 . CASSTGSYEQYF
. TRBV5-1 . CASSYDGYEQYF
. TRBV9 TRBD2 CASSVAVAGGPNTGELFF
. TRBV7-9 . CASSRNLGLAPREQYF
. TRBV11-1 TRBD1 CASSLSRQGSTEAFF
. TRBV6-4 . CASSEGGSSYNEQFF
. TRBV9 . CASSVEAGFGTEAFF
. TRBV20-1 . CRGTGDTQYF
. TRBV11-3 TRBD1 CASSTNRLGQGRETQYF
. TRBV27 TRBD2 CASSSPTSGRYNEQFF
. TRBV10-3 TRBD1 CAVSGTGYGEQYF
. TRBV5-1 TRBD2 CASSDGRGAYEQYF
once TRBV6-5 . CASSRTLQETQYF
once TRBV7-6 TRBD1 CASSLGGGEAFF
. TRBV15 . CATSRDLSSYNEQFF
. TRBV28 TRBD2 CASSDTSGASYNEQFF
few TRBV19 . CASRQSGDTQYF
. TRBV11-2 . CASSLGSGVGQPQHF
. TRBV5-1 TRBD2 CASSWATSGSTSGANVLTF
. TRBV11-2 . CASSLLHSRGTEAFF
. TRBV11-2 TRBD1 CASSETGERVQYF
. TRBV5-1 . CASSFSPENTEAFF
. TRBV5-3 . CASSSEVSTEAFF
. TRBV7-2 . CASSQPGGNQPQHF
once TRBV11-2 . CASSASVERSVEQYF
. TRBV27 . CASSRAPGFGNQPQHF
. TRBV4-1 TRBD2 CASSQLPREYNEQFF
. TRBV9 . CASSVARSNEQFF
. TRBV28 TRBD2 CASSSVRLAGSYEQYF
. TRBV28 TRBD1 CASSLWVLLPGQVQFF
. TRBV5-6 . CASSWGGGGLNQPQHF
. TRBV9 . CASSVGTGGYGYTF
. TRBV10-2 . CASSESVGEQYF
once TRBV5-6 . CASSLFGESQPQHF
. TRBV5-4 TRBD1 CASSFRGQVTYEQYF
. TRBV7-3 TRBD1 CASSPFPGQDYEQYF
. TRBV29-1 TRBD2 CSVGLAGGRDEQFF
once TRBV21-1 . CASSLRTSYEQYF
. TRBV7-6 . CASSLLLGTGELFF
. TRBV5-1 . CASSLALQGWGYTF
. TRBV5-1 . CASSRRDIDYEQYF
. TRBV10-2 . CANGQKQETQYF
. TRBV11-2 TRBD1 CASSLAGRGEGGTEAFF
. TRBV12-5 . CASGLRYNEQFF
. TRBV18 . CASSPFTDTQYF
once TRBV18 . CASSPLNSGSYEQYF
. TRBV23-1 TRBD1 CASSPPQGLAIGQPQHF
. TRBV28 . CASSLTQLTVFF
. TRBV19 TRBD1 CASSDGQGYEQYF